A single sample is the source of the 20 T cell receptor delta chains below, sequenced in a study of Vδ1+ human thymocytes. Overall study results and limits: Thymic TRG and TRD repertoires appeared highly polyclonal.

Sequences come from RNA converted to cDNA by reverse transcription. CDR3 amplicons came from multiplex PCR with pooled V-gene forward and constant-region reverse primers. With CATT, TCRdb re-called clones from the multiplex PCR reads. Among some 54,000 delta-chain clones listed, approximately 15% were seen once. These receptors have no identified antigens. The specimen sequenced was Vdelta1+ gamma-delta thymocytes from the thymus. Subset here: FACS-sorted CD3+ TCRalphabeta- TCRVdelta1+ TCRVdelta2- thymocytes. The receptors derive from a boy under three years old who had congenital heart surgery.

This chain joins TRDV1 and TRDJ1; TRDD3 agrees at 12 bases. There are 16 residues in the CDR3. The germline CDR1 and CDR2 sequences are TSWWSYY and QGS. V shed 1 base, J shed 6 bases, and the junction held 6 bases outside the gene matches. CDR3 DNA sequence: TGTGCTCTTGGGGAACCGCCCACTGGGGGATACAATAAACTCATCTTT. It specifies CALGEPPTGGYNKLIF.

This clone was detected only a few times. The chain carries TRDV1 and TRDJ1; 8 bases agree with TRDD3. CDR3 length: 18 residues. CDR1 and CDR2 (germline): TSWWSYY, QGS. V lost 1 base to trimming and J lost 0 bases; unmatched junction nucleotides: 10. Written as DNA, the CDR3 is TGTGCTCTTGGGGAACCTTTACTGGGGGTTAAGTACACCGATAAACTCATCTTT. It yields the protein CALGEPLLGVKYTDKLIF.

Worth noting for this clone: At one end the junction does not follow the germline gene, possibly because of a read error. Other DNA variants within this sample encode the same CDR3. The chain joins TRDV1 to TRDJ1; 9 positions agree with TRDD3. The CDR3 covers 20 residues. Germline CDR1 and CDR2: TSWWSYY and QGS. The CDR3 region has the DNA TGTGCTCTTGGGAATGGCCCCTTACTGGGGGAAAGGGGTGACACCGATAAACTCATCTTC. This encodes CALGNGPLLGERGDTDKLIF.

This clone was detected a few times. The chain links TRDV1 to TRDJ1, with 11 bases lining up with TRDD3. Losses at the gene ends were 4 bases for V and 8 bases for J; bases not matched to a gene: 27. Germline loops: CDR1 TSWWSYY, CDR2 QGS. CDR3 size: 21 residues. CDR3 sequence reads: CALGGPGTGGYGGPEEKKLIF. CDR3 coding DNA: TGTGCTCTTGGGGGCCCCGGAACTGGGGGATATGGGGGGCCTGAAGAGAAGAAACTCATCTTT.

The J gene is TRDJ1, the V gene TRDV1; maybe TRDD2 (5 bases). Germline V gene data show CDR1 as TSWWSYY and CDR2 as QGS. Between the trimmed V and J ends, which lost 4 bases and 1 base, there was a span of 25 bases. The CDR3 has 19 amino acids. The chain's CDR3 is CALGVLSRAQMLGTDKLIF. The CDR3 DNA reads TGTGCTCTTGGGGTCCTAAGTAGGGCCCAGATGCTCGGCACCGATAAACTCATCTTT.

This clone was seen only a few times. The V gene is TRDV1, the J gene TRDJ1, with 12 bases fitting TRDD3. V lost 0 bases, J lost 3 bases, and 26 bases stayed unmatched. CDR1 and CDR2 from the germline V gene are TSWWSYY and QGS. The CDR3 contains 24 residues. The CDR3 is CALGELASSTYWGIHPLYADKLIF. CDR3 DNA sequence: TGTGCTCTTGGGGAACTAGCCTCCTCCACGTACTGGGGGATACATCCCCTGTACGCCGATAAACTCATCTTT.

The chain joins TRDV1 to TRDJ1; D not certain. Germline V gives CDR1 TSWWSYY, CDR2 QGS. V was pared by 3 bases and J by 1 base, with 9 bases between. The CDR3 contains 14 residues. The CDR3, as DNA: TGTGCTCTTGGGGATACCACCTCCACCGATAAACTCATCTTT. It encodes CALGDTTSTDKLIF.

This clone has just a few counts. This rearrangement joins TRDV1 to TRDJ1; weak D call: TRDD3 (6 bases). Trimming cost V 1 base and J 5 bases, with 20 bases left between them. From germline, CDR1 is TSWWSYY and CDR2 QGS. The CDR3 totals 17 residues. The CDR3 nucleotides are TGTGCTCTTGGGGAACCGACCCCGAATGGGCTGGGGGATAAACTCATCTTT. Its protein product is CALGEPTPNGLGDKLIF.

V gene TRDV2 combines with J gene TRDJ1; no definite D call. V was clipped by 3 bases and J by 1 base, with 14 bases between them. The CDR3 is 15 residues long. Germline loops: CDR1 GEAIGNYY, CDR2 EKD. The CDR3 coding sequence is TGTGCCTGTGACCTCCTCGTACCCTCCACCGATAAACTCATCTTT. Translating it yields CACDLLVPSTDKLIF.

The chain carries TRDV1 and TRDJ1; D perhaps matches TRDD3 (6 bases). The CDR3 contains 21 residues. Germline V gene lookup returns CDR1 TSWWSYY and CDR2 QGS. Trimming cost V 5 bases and J 0 bases, with 31 bases left between them. CDR3 in DNA: TGTGCTCTTGGGCCCGGGGCCCCGATGCGACTGGGCCTCAGGGACACCGATAAACTCATCTTT. It translates to CALGPGAPMRLGLRDTDKLIF.

There are a few counts of this clone. The gene calls are TRDV1 and TRDJ1; D may be TRDD3 (6 bases). Germline V gene sequence: CDR1 TSWWSYY, CDR2 QGS. Deletions cut 6 bases from V and 3 bases from J, with 20 bases between. The CDR3 contains 16 residues. The CDR3 nucleotides are TGTGCTCTTGGACGAACTGGGTTGAGAAACCCCGATAAACTCATCTTT. Its translation is CALGRTGLRNPDKLIF.

This clone was picked up a small number of times. This chain joins TRDV1 and TRDJ1; TRDD3 is a possible D gene (6 bases). Trimming pared 0 bases from V and 4 bases from J, leaving 18 bases between. The CDR3 spans 17 residues. The germline CDR1 and CDR2 sequences are TSWWSYY and QGS. CDR3 sequence (DNA): TGTGCTCTTGGGGAACTAGTCATGGGGGGTGTCAGCGATAAACTCATCTTT. Protein product: CALGELVMGGVSDKLIF.

This clone has more than one count but fewer than ten. This rearrangement joins TRDV1 to TRDJ1, with 9 bases fitting TRDD2. The germline CDR1 and CDR2 sequences are TSWWSYY and QGS. The junction had 23 bases not matched to a gene; V was cut back by 2 bases and J by 4 bases. The length of the CDR3 is 21 residues. In DNA, the CDR3 is TGTGCTCTTGGGGAATACCCGCCTTCCTACTTTCCGGGGATCCCCCACGATAAACTCATCTTT. Translating it yields CALGEYPPSYFPGIPHDKLIF.

The chain employs TRDV1 and TRDJ1; TRDD3 agrees at 11 bases. The CDR3 totals 19 residues. The V gene's germline CDR1 is TSWWSYY and CDR2 QGS. Trimming took 5 bases from V and 3 from J; bases not matched to a gene: 17. CDR3 nucleotide sequence: TGTGCTCTTGGGCCCCATTCCTACTGGGGGATAGCGATAGCCGATAAACTCATCTTT. Its protein is CALGPHSYWGIAIADKLIF.

This clone was observed a few times. The J gene is TRDJ1, the V gene TRDV1; D may be TRDD3 (6 bases). CDR1 TSWWSYY and CDR2 QGS come from the germline V gene. This CDR3 is built from 14 residues. Trimming shortened V by 9 bases and J by 0 bases, and 14 bases separated the two germline ends. The CDR3 nucleotides are TGTGCTCTGGTAGTGGTGGGGGACACCGATAAACTCATCTTT. Translating gives CALVVVGDTDKLIF.

The V gene is TRDV1, the J gene TRDJ2, with 10 nucleotides matching TRDD3. Germline V CDR1 and CDR2: TSWWSYY, QGS. V lost 5 bases to trimming and J lost 4 bases; unmatched junction nucleotides: 28. This CDR3 is 23 amino acids long. CDR3 sequence reads: CALGRLPTRATGGFLASTAQLFF. Here the CDR3 DNA reads TGTGCTCTTGGGAGACTTCCTACGAGGGCTACTGGGGGATTCCTAGCTTCGACAGCACAACTCTTCTTT.

This clone has only a few counts. The J gene is TRDJ1, the V gene TRDV1; 7 positions agree with TRDD3. J was trimmed by 0 bases and V by 0 bases; bases with no gene match: 19. The CDR3 sequence is 21 residues long. Per the germline V gene, CDR1 is TSWWSYY and CDR2 is QGS. CDR3 nucleotide sequence: TGTGCTCTTGGGGAACTTTACGACCGTTACTGGGGACCCCAGTACACCGATAAACTCATCTTT. It codes for CALGELYDRYWGPQYTDKLIF.

The J gene is TRDJ1, the V gene TRDV1, with TRDD3 as a possible D gene (6 bases). Germline V gene lookup returns CDR1 TSWWSYY and CDR2 QGS. The CDR3 spans 15 residues. V was pared by 4 bases and J by 3 bases, with 15 bases between. CDR3 DNA sequence: TGTGCTCTTGGGGGATACGGGGTACCCTCCGATAAACTCATCTTT. Protein: CALGGYGVPSDKLIF.

This clone was counted only a few times. This chain connects TRDV2 to TRDJ3; no reliable D call. Trimming cost V 0 bases and J 2 bases, with 7 bases left between them. The CDR3 loop spans 16 amino acids. Germline CDR1 reads GEAIGNYY; CDR2 reads EKD. The CDR3 sequence is CACDTGVAWDTRQMFF. Here the CDR3 DNA reads TGTGCCTGTGACACCGGAGTGGCCTGGGACACCCGACAGATGTTTTTC.

Only a few counts were recorded for this clone. A read error may produce the germline difference seen at one junction end. V is TRDV1 and J is TRDJ1; 12 positions agree with TRDD3. Germline V CDR1 and CDR2: TSWWSYY, QGS. This CDR3 is built from 17 residues. The CDR3 nucleotides are TGTGCTCTCATAGATTTCGTTACTGGGGGATACACCGATAAACTAATCTTT. This codes for CALIDFVTGGYTDKLIF.